This TCR beta chain was found in a study of shared clonotypes between healthy human individuals. Terminally differentiated effector memory CD45RA+ cells were excluded from the naive CD8 cells, which were CD45RO-negative and positively selected for CCR7. From germline, CDR1 is LNHNV and CDR2 YYDKDF (reference sequence). The CDR3 has 14 amino acids. V was clipped by 9 bases and J by 7 bases; unmatched bases: 9. Method: immunoSEQ multiplex PCR; TCRdb's copy keeps in-frame clones and lacks some. The data contain 2 million to 2.5 million clones, 85% to 95% of them singletons. The V and J genes are TRBV15 and TRBJ2-1; TRBD2 matches at 10 bases. The receptor comes from a man younger than 30 in good health. Some clones in this sample may be carry-over from other donors' samples. Sequenced sample: naive CD8+ T cells from PBMCs. The CDR3 region has the DNA TGTGCCACGCGAATAGCGGGAGGTTCAAATGAGCAGTTCTTC. It is translated as CATRIAGGSNEQFF.